This T cell receptor beta chain was retrieved from a study of cytomegalovirus exposure and HLA in healthy donors (dated by TCRdb to about 2017). About the study as a whole: According to an earlier analysis of several hundred of the donors, about 179 million T cells yielded roughly 100 million unique TCR beta sequences and 276 Gb of sequence data. An early release covering approximately 600 HLA-typed donors comprised 250 to 350 gigabases of sequencing data and 85 million to 100 million unique TCR sequences. Of the approximately 400 genotyped donors, 81% fell in the genetic ancestry cluster associated with self-reported Caucasian donors. The study aimed to test whether signatures of past pathogen exposure could be identified by cataloging public T cell receptors. The study used immunosequencing to profile the T cell repertoires of around 600 subjects and linked those repertoires to cytomegalovirus serostatus. In addition to the first cohort of roughly 700 subjects, a separate validation cohort of approximately 120 different subjects was used. To predict cytomegalovirus infection status, the study brought together high-throughput TCR immunosequencing, statistical association of individual TCRs with disease status, and machine learning. A later analysis re-analyzed previously published TCR beta repertoires from approximately 700 donors and added high-resolution HLA genotyping to study TCR occurrence patterns. Rather than drawing on any new phenotypic data, the later analysis identified candidate immune exposures from TCR beta sequences and the way those sequences occurred across donors. To decide whether each TCR beta V gene segment behaved as functional or pseudogenic, an earlier analysis of some 540 of the donors relied on high-throughput TCR beta sequencing. Donor age, sex, ethnicity and CMV serostatus were collected together with the repertoire data. Genome-wide SNP genotypes for about 55% of the 666 donors were used in a later genetic analysis, which treated that subset as a discovery cohort. All discovery cohort repertoires had been generated on a single sequencing platform. HLA typing covered class I and class II loci at four-digit resolution. Typing coverage differed by locus: A, B, C, DRB1 and DQB1 were typed in about 620-630 donors, DQA1 in around 500, DPA1 in approximately 600, and DPB1 in 450 to 480. Roughly five DR-DQ haplotypes were handled as single units for association and clustering, since linkage in the cohort was strong. On average, about 240,000 unique TCR beta nucleotide sequences were sequenced per donor among 398 genotyped donors of the cohort, with roughly 18% of those sequences being non-productive. Findings and caveats that apply to the study as a whole: Most CMV-associated TCR beta chains appeared to be HLA-restricted in a later analysis, and the HLA associations seemed to be driven largely by CMV exposure. In a later analysis, around 15,000 TCR beta sequences were associated with specific HLA alleles at a false discovery rate of 0.05. In vitro tests confirmed that three of the cytomegalovirus-associated TCR beta chains recognize cytomegalovirus antigens. Because counts were too low, 15 to 20 rarely observed V segments, including chromosome 9 orphons, were excluded from the earlier analysis of several hundred of the donors. Sequencing depth was assumed to be roughly uniform across donors in the presence/absence analyses, though that assumption may not hold. CMV serostatus was the only immune exposure information available for the cohort. An association between a missense DCLRE1C variant and V-gene and J-gene trimming of TCR beta chains was found in a later genetic analysis and replicated in an independent cohort. Several of the top co-occurrence clusters appeared to be linked to parvovirus B19, influenza, CMV and Epstein-Barr virus, according to a later analysis. Compared with equally common non-associated chains, HLA-associated TCR beta chains in a later analysis were more clonally expanded and had lower generation probabilities. The authors suggested that the approach could potentially be extended to other disease states and immunological phenotypes. Because HLA typing was missing for some donors at each locus, association tests included only the typed subset. Across donors, most TCR sequences were observed very rarely, whereas some public TCRs were present in many individuals. Because the 87-base-pair reads could not distinguish some IMGT-functional V segments, including TRBV6-2 and TRBV6-3, those segments were excluded. Broadly in line with IMGT annotations, most TCR beta V segments showed up in productive rearrangements about 90% or about 30% of the time in an earlier analysis of approximately 600 of the donors. According to a later genetic analysis, donors in an Asian-associated ancestry cluster had fewer N-insertions in productive TCRs than the roughly 700-donor mean. Cytomegalovirus status was reported to be diagnosed by the classifier with high specificity and sensitivity in both the original and validation cohorts. In the study, about 150 TCR beta chains were listed as associated with cytomegalovirus. The sequencing pipeline was judged likely to have produced a cluster of highly shared sequence variants as a technical artifact. A further reported finding was that TCR beta sequences accurately predicted the HLA-A and HLA-B alleles for most subjects in the first cohort. The cohort was sequenced for TCR beta chains only, and without alpha or paired-chain data the features that could be detected were limited. When HLA alleles, especially DR and DQ, strongly co-occurred, attributing TCR associations to individual alleles was difficult. In a later analysis, the rate of TCR association differed among HLA loci, with DRB1 alleles having the most associated TCRs and HLA-C alleles having the fewest. Correlated functional status among segregating V segments might be attributable to linkage disequilibrium, but an unknown experimental factor could not be ruled out.

Library preparation was by the immunoSEQ multiplex PCR assay. For the multiplex PCR, a mixture combining 60 forward primers for TCR Vbeta segments and 13 reverse primers for TCR Jbeta segments was used. The CDR3 region of rearranged TCR beta genes was amplified from genomic DNA with a multiplex PCR assay. The Illumina HiSeq System was used to sequence the amplified TCR beta libraries as 87-base-pair reads. The study's processing was this. A later analysis counted about 76 million unique TCR beta chains across the 650 to 700 repertoires, and around 12 million of these chains were shared by at least two donors. Raw reads were error-corrected and collapsed into unique sequences with a nearest-neighbor algorithm that merged closely related sequences to remove PCR and sequencing errors. V, D and J gene segments were assigned by aligning CDR3 sequences to IMGT reference sequences. For a sequence to be retained, a match of at least six nucleotides was required to both a V gene segment and a J gene segment. Rearrangements were classified as productive when the CDR3 lacked stop codons and remained in frame with V and J, and all other rearrangements were classified as non-productive. Following IMGT convention, CDR3 was defined as the stretch from the second conserved V-encoded cysteine up to the conserved J-encoded phenylalanine. The earlier analysis of about 590 of the donors excluded sequences that lacked an unambiguous match to a single V gene segment. An earlier analysis of several hundred of the donors called V segments functional above 56.7% productive rearrangements and segregating when the between-donor standard deviation exceeded 5%. A statistical classification framework was built to diagnose cytomegalovirus status from the catalog of TCR beta chain sequences. A later analysis assigned V and J genes by comparing TCR nucleotide sequences with IMGT/GENE-DB human TR gene sequences. A later analysis assigned CDR3 sequences and most-parsimonious VDJ recombination scenarios with the TCRdist pipeline. A later analysis defined each TCR beta chain by its CDR3 amino acid sequence plus V-gene family, and excluded reads lacking a unique V-gene family. As a way to deal with suspected cross-contamination and a sequencing artifact, a later analysis dropped approximately 590 nucleotide sequences that were highly shared and had low generation probability. For each public chain, a later analysis derived a clonal expansion index from normalized ranks of inferred template counts within each repertoire. A later analysis computed generation probabilities with a VDJ recombination model fitted to out-of-frame rearrangements, and checked the results against IGoR. Hypergeometric tests were used in a later analysis to score TCR-TCR, TCR-HLA and TCR-CMV co-occurrence, with a repertoire-size bias correction applied to the TCR pairs. A later analysis estimated false discovery rates by permuting HLA or CMV assignments 20 times. In a later analysis, co-occurring TCRs were grouped using DBSCAN, and TCRdist sequence similarity was added for clustering within HLA-allele-positive subsets. Co-occurrence clustering excluded repertoires with fewer than 30,000 or more than 120,000 public chains, plus five with anomalous nucleotide sharing. What TCRdb holds here is the immuneACCESS table cut down to in-frame rearrangements. Part of the clones is not present; checked against another copy, under half of the missing clones reflect an unresolved V gene, and the others are unexplained. V, J and clone size reflect that table, while D and trimming were determined from the DNA. The sample records 150,000 or so clones, 70% to 85% of which are singletons. The leading ten clones occupy roughly 1.4% of the sample.

To note about this clone: Its antigen specificity is not known. No much larger clonotype is one base removed from it; base qualities were not supplied.

Spanning cysteine to phenylalanine, the CDR3 consists of 17 amino acids. Of the read, only the CDR3 DNA is kept; its 51 bases are in frame from base 1. At the junction V is shortened by 6 bases and J by 1 base; bases outside the gene matches: 10. Looking up the germline V gene yields CDR1 SGHTA and CDR2 FQGNSA. In total, 600 or so healthy bone marrow donors made up the cohort. At the time of sampling, all cohort members were nominally healthy, though unrecorded immune exposures were likely present. The donor was CMV seropositive and belonged to the group of about 290 seropositive cohort members. A peripheral blood sample was provided by each donor, and peripheral blood mononuclear cells were used for TCR beta sequencing. The Qiagen DNeasy Blood Extraction Kit was used to extract genomic DNA from the blood cell samples.

This TCR came from a man in his thirties or forties in good health and CMV-seropositive. The chain is made from TRBV7-2 and TRBJ2-2, with 8 middle bases fitting TRBD2. The material sequenced was PBMCs. In nucleotide form, the sequence is TGTGCCAGCAGTAAGGTAGCGGGACTAGGGAACACCGGGGAGCTGTTTTTT. Translated, this gives CASSKVAGLGNTGELFF.